This note documents a single TCR beta chain sequence. As yet, its antigen is unknown. At baseline, cycle 4 day 1, and cycle 7 day 1, blood was sampled. The CDR3 covers 20 residues. Germline CDR1 reads LNHDA; CDR2 reads SQIVND (reference sequence). V dropped 5 bases and J dropped 0 bases, with 27 bases sitting between them. The source of the sample is a study of OX40 agonist ivuxolimab in advanced cancers. For the study at large: Intravenous ivuxolimab was administered to patients every 2 weeks at 0.01 to 10 mg/kg.

Sequenced by immunoSEQ multiplex PCR; TCRdb stores in-frame clones only, minus some. The data show roughly 34,000 clones, over 85% seen once. General study findings and limits: By week 6 at 0.1 to 3.0 mg/kg, blood CD4+ and CD8+ T cells had expanded clonally. People who partly responded at 0.1-3.0 mg/kg had some of the least clonal expansion seen.

This specimen consisted of CD4+ or CD8+ T cells sorted from blood, obtained in a trial of the OX40 agonist ivuxolimab. V and J are TRBV19 and TRBJ2-3; maybe TRBD2 (7 bases). The TCR sequence derives from an adult with an advanced solid tumor such as melanoma, head and neck, liver or kidney cancer. CDR3 sequence reads: CASSASGGRDMILSTDTQYF. In nucleotides, the CDR3 is TGTGCCAGTAGTGCCTCCGGGGGGAGGGACATGATTCTTAGCACAGATACGCAGTATTTT.